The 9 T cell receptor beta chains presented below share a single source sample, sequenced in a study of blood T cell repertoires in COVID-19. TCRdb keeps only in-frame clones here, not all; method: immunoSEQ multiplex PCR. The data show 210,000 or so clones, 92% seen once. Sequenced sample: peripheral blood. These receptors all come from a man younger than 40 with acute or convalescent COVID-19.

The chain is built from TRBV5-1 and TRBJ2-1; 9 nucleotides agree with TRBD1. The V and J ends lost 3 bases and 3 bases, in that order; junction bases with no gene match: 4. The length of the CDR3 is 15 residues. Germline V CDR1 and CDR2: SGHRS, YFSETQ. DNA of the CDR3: TGCGCCAGCAGCTCTAGGGACAGGGACTACAATGAGCAGTTCTTC. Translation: CASSSRDRDYNEQFF.

CDR3 residues: CASSFGQGYEKLFF. The CDR3 DNA sequence: TGTGCCAGCAGCTTTGGACAGGGGTATGAAAAACTGTTTTTT. This sequence joins TRBV9 and TRBJ1-4; 9 bases are a match to TRBD1. Trimming removed 4 bases from V and 6 bases from J; junction bases left unmatched: 4. The germline V gene encodes CDR1 SGDLS and CDR2 YYNGEE. The CDR3 is 14 residues long.

The CDR3 DNA sequence: TGTGCCAGCAGTTCCCTCGGGGGGACGAACACCGGGGAGCTGTTTTTT. Residues: CASSSLGGTNTGELFF. This rearrangement joins TRBV27 to TRBJ2-2; TRBD2 matches at 7 bases. In germline, CDR1 is MNHEY, CDR2 SMNVEV (reference sequence). V was clipped by 4 bases and J by 0 bases; unmatched bases: 5. The CDR3 loop spans 16 amino acids.

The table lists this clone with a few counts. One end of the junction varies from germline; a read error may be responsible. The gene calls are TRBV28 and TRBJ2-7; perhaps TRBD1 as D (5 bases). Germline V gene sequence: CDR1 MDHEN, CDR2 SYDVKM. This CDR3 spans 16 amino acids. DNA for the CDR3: TGTGCCAGCAGTTTGTCGCCATTTGACAGAGAGTACGGGCAGTACTTC. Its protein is CASSLSPFDREYGQYF.

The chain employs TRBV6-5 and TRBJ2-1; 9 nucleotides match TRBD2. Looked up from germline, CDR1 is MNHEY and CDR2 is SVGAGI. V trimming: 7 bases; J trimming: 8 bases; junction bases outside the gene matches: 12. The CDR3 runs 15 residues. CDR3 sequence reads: CASMRLAAVVDEQFF. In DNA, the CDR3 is TGTGCCAGCATGAGACTAGCGGCTGTCGTCGATGAGCAGTTCTTC.

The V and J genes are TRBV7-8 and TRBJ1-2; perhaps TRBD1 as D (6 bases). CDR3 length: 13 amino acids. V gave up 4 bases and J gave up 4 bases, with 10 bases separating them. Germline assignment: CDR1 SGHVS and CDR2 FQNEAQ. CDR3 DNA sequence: TGTGCCAGCAGCTCAGGACAGTTCTATGGCTACACCTTC. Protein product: CASSSGQFYGYTF.

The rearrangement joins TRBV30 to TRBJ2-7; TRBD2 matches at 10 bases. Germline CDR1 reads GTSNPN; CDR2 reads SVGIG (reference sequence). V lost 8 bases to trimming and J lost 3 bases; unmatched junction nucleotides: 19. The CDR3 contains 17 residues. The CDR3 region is CARQEKLQRGGIYEQYF. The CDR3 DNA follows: TGTGCCAGACAGGAGAAGCTACAGCGGGGGGGCATCTACGAGCAGTACTTC.

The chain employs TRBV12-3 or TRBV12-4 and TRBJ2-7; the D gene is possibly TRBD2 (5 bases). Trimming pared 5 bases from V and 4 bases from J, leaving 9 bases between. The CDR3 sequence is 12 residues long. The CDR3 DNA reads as TGTGCCAGCAGTCTGCGGGCTTACGAGCAGTACTTC. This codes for CASSLRAYEQYF.

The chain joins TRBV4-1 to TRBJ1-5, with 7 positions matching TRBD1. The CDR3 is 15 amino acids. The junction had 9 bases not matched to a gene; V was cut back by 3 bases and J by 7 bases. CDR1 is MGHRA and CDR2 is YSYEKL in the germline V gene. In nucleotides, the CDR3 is TGCGCCAGCAGCCATCACCCGGGACAGAGACAGCCCCAGCATTTT. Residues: CASSHHPGQRQPQHF.